Below, 31 T cell receptor beta chains from the same sample are listed, as sequenced in a study of shared clonotypes between healthy human individuals. Clones were read by immunoSEQ multiplex PCR, and TCRdb kept only the in-frame ones, dropping some. The sample has a few million clones; around nine tenths are singletons. Sequenced input: naive CD4+ T cells sorted from blood. Subset denoted: CD45RA+ positively selected. These receptors originate from a man between 18 and 35 years old in good health.

The chain joins TRBV5-1 to TRBJ2-2; 9 bases match TRBD1. CDR1 is SGHRS and CDR2 is YFSETQ in the germline V gene. Unmatched junction bases numbered 7, after V lost 4 bases and J lost 6 bases. The CDR3 covers 15 residues. The CDR3 spells CASSQGQGNPGELFF. The DNA of the CDR3 is TGCGCCAGCAGCCAGGGACAGGGAAATCCCGGGGAGCTGTTTTTT.

This clone has just one count. The V call is TRBV2, the J call TRBJ2-1, with 8 nucleotides matching TRBD2. The CDR3 is 15 residues long. Germline-derived CDR1 and CDR2 are SNHLY and FYNNEI. Germline trimming cut 3 bases from V and 8 bases from J; bases unmatched to any gene: 9. The CDR3 DNA sequence: TGTGCCAGCAGTGACTCCGGGACTAGGCGCGATGAGCAGTTCTTC. Amino acid sequence: CASSDSGTRRDEQFF.

The chain recombines TRBV5-1 with TRBJ2-3; D is uncertain. V lost 7 bases and J 2 bases, leaving 14 bases between the germline ends. The CDR3 loop spans 14 amino acids. From germline, CDR1 is SGHRS and CDR2 YFSETQ. The DNA of the CDR3 is TGCGCCAGCGGAACAGCGTCCCACACAGATACGCAGTATTTT. It codes for CASGTASHTDTQYF.

The V gene is TRBV6-5, the J gene TRBJ2-7, with a tentative D call TRBD1 (5 bases). V was trimmed by 6 bases and J by 5 bases, leaving 20 bases between them. The CDR3 is 15 amino acids. Germline assignment: CDR1 MNHEY and CDR2 SVGAGI. The CDR3, as DNA: TGTGCCAGCAGCCCAGGGCCCAGGTTAGGGAACGAGCAGTACTTC. Translating gives CASSPGPRLGNEQYF.

This chain connects TRBV5-1 to TRBJ2-4; D might be TRBD1 (7 bases). In germline, CDR1 is SGHRS, CDR2 YFSETQ. Trimming shortened V by 2 bases and J by 9 bases, and 18 bases separated the two germline ends. This CDR3 spans 15 amino acids. The CDR3 DNA sequence: TGCGCCAGCAGCTTAATCAGGGGGGTTGGTGGCATTCAGTACTTC. Protein product: CASSLIRGVGGIQYF.

The chain links TRBV15 to TRBJ1-6, with a tentative D call TRBD1 (5 bases). Deletions cut 5 bases from V and 14 bases from J, with 16 bases between. The CDR3 is 13 amino acids. CDR1 is LNHNV, CDR2 YYDKDF, per germline (reference sequence). In DNA form, the CDR3 reads TGTGCCACCAGCGCGACGGGGGTGACGGCCCTCCACTTT. Amino acid sequence: CATSATGVTALHF.

This rearrangement joins TRBV6-5 to TRBJ1-6; D not certain. Trimming left V 2 bases short and J 7 bases short, with 12 bases between. The CDR3 length is 15 residues. Germline CDR1 is MNHEY and CDR2 is SVGAGI. The CDR3 region has the DNA TGTGCCAGCAGTTACCCGGGCCTTGAGAATTCACCCCTCCACTTT. It translates to CASSYPGLENSPLHF.

Details on this clone: Other DNA sequences within the sample encode an identical CDR3. The rearrangement uses TRBV6-5 and TRBJ2-7; D may be TRBD1 (5 bases). The germline V and J ends were trimmed by 6 bases and 1 base, with 13 bases remaining between them. The CDR3 contains 14 residues. CDR1 is MNHEY, CDR2 SVGAGI, per germline. This chain's CDR3 is CASRVGQGSYEQYF. As DNA, the CDR3 is TGTGCCAGCAGAGTAGGCCAGGGTTCCTACGAGCAGTACTTC.

V and J are TRBV11-2 and TRBJ2-7, with D tentatively TRBD2 (5 bases). Germline values: CDR1 SGHAT, CDR2 FQNNGV. The CDR3 runs to 15 residues. V lost 7 bases and J lost 3, with 19 bases in between. The CDR3 sequence is CASTPPGRDHYEQYF. DNA of the CDR3: TGTGCCAGCACCCCTCCGGGAAGGGATCACTACGAGCAGTACTTC.

The genes are TRBV27 and TRBJ2-3, with D perhaps given as TRBD1 or TRBD2 (6 bases each). V gave up 5 bases and J gave up 5 bases, with 14 bases separating them. Germline lookup yields CDR1 MNHEY and CDR2 SMNVEV (reference sequence). This CDR3 is built from 14 residues. DNA of the CDR3: TGTGCCAGCAGTCGGACGGGGGCGGTAGATACGCAGTATTTT. It translates to CASSRTGAVDTQYF.

This chain links TRBV19 with TRBJ1-5; perhaps TRBD1 as D (5 bases). This CDR3 is 15 amino acids long. V was pared by 0 bases and J by 1 base, with 7 bases between. Looked up from germline, CDR1 is LNHDA and CDR2 is SQIVND (reference sequence). The DNA of the CDR3 is TGTGCCAGTAGTATAGATGGGGGGAGCAATCAGCCCCAGCATTTT. Its protein product is CASSIDGGSNQPQHF.

The rearrangement uses TRBV6-6 and TRBJ2-1; TRBD2 matches at 9 bases. V trimming: 11 bases; J trimming: 5 bases; junction bases outside the gene matches: 10. Germline CDR1 reads MNHNY; CDR2 reads SVGAGI (reference sequence). The CDR3 has 14 amino acids. This CDR3 reads CAAEGLAGNNEQFF. The CDR3, as DNA: TGTGCCGCGGAGGGGCTAGCGGGGAACAATGAGCAGTTCTTC.

To note about this clone: A much larger clone lies a single base off, so this may be a read error. This CDR3 is also generated by other DNA sequences in the sample. V is TRBV6-1 and J is TRBJ2-5; D is uncertain. The CDR3 is 11 amino acids. The V gene's germline CDR1 is MNHNS and CDR2 SASEGT. V lost 6 bases and J lost 1, with 3 bases in between. CDR3 sequence: CASSPQETQYF. CDR3 DNA sequence: TGTGCCAGCAGCCCCCAAGAGACCCAGTACTTC.

This rearrangement joins TRBV4-2 to TRBJ1-1, with 7 bases lining up with TRBD1. The germline CDR1 and CDR2 sequences are LGHNA and YNFKEQ. The V segment lost 2 bases and the J segment 8 bases; nucleotides outside the gene matches: 8. This CDR3 has 14 residues. CDR3 region: CASSQSGGTGEAFF. In DNA form, the CDR3 reads TGTGCCAGCAGCCAATCAGGGGGAACAGGAGAAGCTTTCTTT.

The rearrangement uses TRBV28 and TRBJ2-7, with D uncertain. Trimming pared 3 bases from V and 5 bases from J, leaving 8 bases between. Germline V gene lookup returns CDR1 MDHEN and CDR2 SYDVKM. The CDR3 covers 12 residues. CDR3 coding DNA: TGTGCCAGCAGTTTCGGCATTAACGAGCAGTACTTC. It encodes CASSFGINEQYF.

The V call is TRBV15, the J call TRBJ2-3; D tentatively fits TRBD1 or TRBD2 (5 bases each). CDR1 is LNHNV, CDR2 YYDKDF, per germline (reference sequence). This CDR3 has 16 residues. Between the trimmed V and J ends, which lost 1 base and 0 bases, there was a span of 11 bases. CDR3 in DNA: TGTGCCACCAGCAGAGCGTTCGGGACGAGCACAGATACGCAGTATTTT. Amino acids: CATSRAFGTSTDTQYF.

The rearrangement links TRBV9 to TRBJ2-2, with TRBD2 matching 13 bases. The CDR3 covers 18 residues. Trimming took 3 bases from V and 0 from J; bases not matched to a gene: 5. Germline V gives CDR1 SGDLS, CDR2 YYNGEE. The CDR3 DNA follows: TGTGCCAGCAGCGCCCGACTAGCGGGGGGCACGAACACCGGGGAGCTGTTTTTT. As protein: CASSARLAGGTNTGELFF.

Comment on this clone: One junction end disagrees with the germline gene, perhaps due to a read error. The CDR3 protein is CASSLGLNSYNEQFF. For the CDR3, the DNA is TGTGCTAGCAGCTTAGGACTGAACTCCTACAATGAGCAGTTCTTC. This sequence joins TRBV7-7 and TRBJ2-1, with D perhaps TRBD2 (5 bases). Looked up from germline, CDR1 is SSHAT and CDR2 is FNYEAQ (reference sequence). The CDR3 spans 15 residues.

The J gene is TRBJ2-5, the V gene TRBV30; 7 bases are a match to TRBD1. CDR3 length equals 13 residues. Germline V lookup: CDR1 GTSNPN, CDR2 SVGIG (reference sequence). Unmatched junction bases numbered 7, after V lost 4 bases and J lost 5 bases. The CDR3 is CAWNRGPWETQYF. CDR3 DNA sequence: TGTGCCTGGAACAGGGGTCCGTGGGAGACCCAGTACTTC.

The chain couples TRBV4-1 to TRBJ2-5, with unresolved D. CDR3 size: 14 residues. V was shortened by 1 base and J by 5 bases, with 11 bases between the two germline ends. Germline V lookup: CDR1 MGHRA, CDR2 YSYEKL. Here the CDR3 DNA reads TGCGCCAGCAGCCAAGTCAAGGGTGACGAGACCCAGTACTTC. It is translated as CASSQVKGDETQYF.

The gene calls are TRBV27 and TRBJ2-1; 7 bases are a match to TRBD1. Germline CDR1 and CDR2: MNHEY and SMNVEV (reference sequence). The CDR3 consists of 14 residues. The V gene end was trimmed by 5 bases and the J gene end by 8 bases; junction bases not matched to a gene: 9. The CDR3 is CASSTVTGSHEQFF. The CDR3 region has the DNA TGTGCCAGCAGTACCGTGACAGGGAGCCATGAGCAGTTCTTC.

The chain employs TRBV25-1 and TRBJ1-2; D is possibly TRBD1 (5 bases). This CDR3 is built from 15 residues. CDR1 is MGHDK and CDR2 is SYGVNS in the germline V gene. The V end lost 1 base, the J end lost 8 bases, and 17 bases lay between the germline ends. The CDR3: CASSELGGDTKGYTF. The DNA for the CDR3 is TGTGCCAGCAGTGAATTGGGAGGGGATACGAAAGGCTACACCTTC.

This clone is a singleton in its sample. V gene TRBV2 combines with J gene TRBJ2-2; unclear D gene. Trimming removed 2 bases from V and 7 bases from J, with 14 bases in between. The V gene's germline CDR1 is SNHLY and CDR2 FYNNEI. This CDR3 region has 15 residues. CDR3 protein: CASSERHALNGELFF. The CDR3 DNA follows: TGTGCCAGCAGTGAAAGACATGCTCTTAACGGGGAGCTGTTTTTT.

About this clone itself: Within the sample, other DNA sequences also encode this same CDR3. The CDR3 is CASRTASNTGELFF. CDR3 bases: TGTGCCAGTCGGACAGCTTCGAACACCGGGGAGCTGTTTTTT. The J gene is TRBJ2-2, the V gene TRBV6-5; possibly TRBD1 for D (6 bases). The V and J ends lost 9 bases and 0 bases respectively, with 11 bases between them. This CDR3 comprises 14 residues. The V gene's germline CDR1 is MNHEY and CDR2 SVGAGI.

This sequence joins TRBV30 and TRBJ1-5; D uncertain. Germline V gene lookup returns CDR1 GTSNPN and CDR2 SVGIG (reference sequence). The V end lost 1 base, the J end lost 9 bases, and 10 bases lay between the germline ends. This CDR3 has 12 amino acids. The CDR3 bases are TGTGCCTGGAGTGGTAAGGGCCGGCCCCAGCATTTT. This gives the protein CAWSGKGRPQHF.

This clone has a single count. The rearrangement links TRBV18 to TRBJ2-7; 7 bases map to TRBD1. CDR1 and CDR2 (germline): KGHSH, LQKENI. The CDR3 has 14 residues. Unmatched junction bases numbered 10, after V lost 6 bases and J lost 5 bases. This chain's CDR3 is CASSILGTENEQYF. The CDR3 nucleotides are TGTGCCAGCTCCATTTTGGGGACAGAAAACGAGCAGTACTTC.

The chain joins TRBV2 to TRBJ1-6, with D possibly TRBD1 on 6 matching bases. CDR1 is SNHLY, CDR2 FYNNEI, per germline. This CDR3 is built from 17 residues. V dropped 4 bases and J dropped 0 bases, with 13 bases sitting between them. CDR3 residues: CASSVRGPSSYNSPLHF. CDR3 nucleotide sequence: TGTGCCAGCAGTGTACGGGGGCCGAGCTCCTATAATTCACCCCTCCACTTT.

The chain uses TRBV5-1 and TRBJ2-7; D is tentatively TRBD1 or TRBD2 (5 bases each). Trimming removed 4 bases from V and 0 bases from J, with 14 bases in between. The CDR3 length is 15 residues. Germline lookup yields CDR1 SGHRS and CDR2 YFSETQ. The CDR3, as DNA: TGCGCCAGCAGCATGGGGGAGCTACTCTCCTACGAGCAGTACTTC. This gives the protein CASSMGELLSYEQYF.

The chain uses TRBV6-6 and TRBJ1-2, with D tentatively TRBD1 (5 bases). The CDR3 is 15 amino acids. The V and J ends lost 5 bases and 5 bases respectively, with 18 bases between them. CDR1 is MNHNY, CDR2 SVGAGI, per germline (reference sequence). The CDR3 bases are TGTGCCAGCAGTCTAGGGGAGACGATTAATTATGGCTACACCTTC. Its protein is CASSLGETINYGYTF.

The V call is TRBV7-9, the J call TRBJ2-2; possible D gene TRBD1, 6 bases. The CDR3 extends over 13 amino acids. Germline V gives CDR1 SEHNR, CDR2 FQNEAQ (reference sequence). V dropped 7 bases and J dropped 6 bases, with 12 bases sitting between them. The CDR3 DNA follows: TGTGCCAGCACCATCCAGGGGTCCGGGGAGCTGTTTTTT. Amino acids: CASTIQGSGELFF.

Remarks on this clone: Other nucleotide sequences in the sample specify the same CDR3. V usage is TRBV4-1 and J usage is TRBJ2-7; TRBD2 aligns across 7 bases. From germline, CDR1 is MGHRA and CDR2 YSYEKL. This CDR3 contains 15 residues. J lost 0 bases, V lost 1 base, and 3 bases had no gene match. The CDR3 region has the DNA TGCGCCAGCAGCCAAGGGGCTAGCGGCTCCTACGAGCAGTACTTC. Residues: CASSQGASGSYEQYF.